The table lists the clone carrying this TCR beta chain with a few counts. The antigen is unknown. This specimen comes from a study of regulatory T cells in long-lasting Graves disease. Study-wide results and caveats: Persistent Graves' patients possessed reduced TCR diversity relative to recently diagnosed ones. Persistent disease preferred TRBV28, TRBJ1-2 and TRBJ2-5. New patients shared 750 to 1,000 public clonotypes, and persistent patients shared more, with 2,741.

This CDR3 spans 14 amino acids. Trimming took off 7 bases at V and 0 bases at J, with 10 bases between the two ends. Per the germline V gene, CDR1 is LNHDA and CDR2 is SQIVND (reference sequence). Specified time point: newly diagnosed GD, antithyroid drugs for less than 3 months. RNA extracted from PBMCs served as the sequencing template. Arm-PCR with iRepertoire HTBI primers amplified the CDR3 regions for these TCR beta libraries. TCRdb itself ran the multiplex PCR reads through MiXCR, one entry per CDR3 protein. The sample gives over 300,000 distinct CDR3 sequences, around 15% of which show up once; roughly 20% is in the top ten.

Sequenced here: peripheral blood mononuclear cells (PBMCs), sampled at new diagnosis, from a patient treated with antithyroid drugs. The chain carries TRBV19 and TRBJ1-5, with D maybe TRBD1 (5 bases). This TCR was recovered from a female donor with Graves disease. The chain's CDR3 is CASTQGYSNQPQHF. DNA of the CDR3: TGTGCCAGTACCCAGGGATATAGCAATCAGCCCCAGCATTTT.